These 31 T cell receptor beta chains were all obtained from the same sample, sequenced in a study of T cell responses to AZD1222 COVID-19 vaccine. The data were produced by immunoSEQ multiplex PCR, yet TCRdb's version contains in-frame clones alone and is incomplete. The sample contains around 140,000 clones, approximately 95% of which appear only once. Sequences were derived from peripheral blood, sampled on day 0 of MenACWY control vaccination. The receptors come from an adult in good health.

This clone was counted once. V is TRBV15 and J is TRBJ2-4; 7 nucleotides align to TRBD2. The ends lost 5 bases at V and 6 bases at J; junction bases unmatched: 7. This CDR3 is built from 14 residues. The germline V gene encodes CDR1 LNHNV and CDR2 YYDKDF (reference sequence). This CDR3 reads CATSGAGRGNIQYF. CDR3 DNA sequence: TGTGCCACCAGCGGAGCGGGGAGGGGAAACATTCAGTACTTC.

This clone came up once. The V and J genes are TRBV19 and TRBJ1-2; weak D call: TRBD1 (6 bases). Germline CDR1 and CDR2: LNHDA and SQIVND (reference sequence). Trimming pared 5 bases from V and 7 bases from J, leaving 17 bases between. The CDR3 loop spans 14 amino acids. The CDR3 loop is CASSPGVRRGGYTF. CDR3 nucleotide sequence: TGTGCCAGTAGTCCAGGGGTCCGACGGGGTGGCTACACCTTC.

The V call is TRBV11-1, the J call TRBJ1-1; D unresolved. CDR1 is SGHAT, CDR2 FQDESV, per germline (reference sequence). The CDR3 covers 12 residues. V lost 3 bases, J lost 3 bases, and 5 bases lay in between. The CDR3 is CASSLQDTEAFF. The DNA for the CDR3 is TGTGCCAGCAGCTTGCAAGACACTGAAGCTTTCTTT.

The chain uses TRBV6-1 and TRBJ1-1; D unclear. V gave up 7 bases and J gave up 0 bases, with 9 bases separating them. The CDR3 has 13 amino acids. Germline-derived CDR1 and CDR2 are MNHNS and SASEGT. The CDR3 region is CASKAGLNTEAFF. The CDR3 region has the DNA TGTGCCAGCAAGGCAGGACTGAACACTGAAGCTTTCTTT.

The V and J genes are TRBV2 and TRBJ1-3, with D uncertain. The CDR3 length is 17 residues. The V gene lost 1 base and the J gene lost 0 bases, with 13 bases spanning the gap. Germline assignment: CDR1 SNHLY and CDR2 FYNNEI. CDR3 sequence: CASSEDMRRYSGNTIYF. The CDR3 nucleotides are TGTGCCAGCAGTGAAGACATGCGCCGATACTCTGGAAACACCATATATTTT.

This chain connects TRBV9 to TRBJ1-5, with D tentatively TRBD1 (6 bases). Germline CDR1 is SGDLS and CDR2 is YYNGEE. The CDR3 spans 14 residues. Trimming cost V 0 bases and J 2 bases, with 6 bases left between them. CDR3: CASSVEGGNQPQHF. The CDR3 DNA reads TGTGCCAGCAGCGTAGAGGGGGGCAATCAGCCCCAGCATTTT.

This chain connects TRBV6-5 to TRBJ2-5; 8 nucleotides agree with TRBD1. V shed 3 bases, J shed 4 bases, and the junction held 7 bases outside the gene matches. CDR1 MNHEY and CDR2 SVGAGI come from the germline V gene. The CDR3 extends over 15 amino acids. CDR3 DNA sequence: TGTGCCAGCAGTTATCAAGGACAGGGAGGAGAGACCCAGTACTTC. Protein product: CASSYQGQGGETQYF.

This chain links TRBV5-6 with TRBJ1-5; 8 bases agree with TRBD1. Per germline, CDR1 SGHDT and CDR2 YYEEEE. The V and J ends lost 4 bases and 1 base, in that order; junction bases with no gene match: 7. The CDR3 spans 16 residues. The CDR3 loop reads CASSRGQGFSNQPQHF. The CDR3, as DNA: TGTGCCAGCAGCCGTGGACAGGGTTTCAGCAATCAGCCCCAGCATTTT.

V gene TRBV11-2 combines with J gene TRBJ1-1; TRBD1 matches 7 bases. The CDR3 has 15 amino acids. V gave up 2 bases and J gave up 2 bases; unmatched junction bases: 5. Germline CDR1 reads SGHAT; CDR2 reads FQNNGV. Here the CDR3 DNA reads TGTGCCAGCAGCTTAACGGGACAGAAAAACACTGAAGCTTTCTTT. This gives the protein CASSLTGQKNTEAFF.

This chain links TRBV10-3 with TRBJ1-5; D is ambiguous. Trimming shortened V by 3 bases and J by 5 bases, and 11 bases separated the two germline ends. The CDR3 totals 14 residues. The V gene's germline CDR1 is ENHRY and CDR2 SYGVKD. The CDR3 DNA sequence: TGTGCCATCAGTGATCCAGGTGATTATCAGCCCCAGCATTTT. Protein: CAISDPGDYQPQHF.

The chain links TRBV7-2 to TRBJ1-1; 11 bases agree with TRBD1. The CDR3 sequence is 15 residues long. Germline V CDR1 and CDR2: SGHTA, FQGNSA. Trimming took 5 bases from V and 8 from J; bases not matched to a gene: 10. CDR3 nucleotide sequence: TGTGCCAGCAGCGCACATACCGGGACAGGGGGAGAAGCTTTCTTT. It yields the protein CASSAHTGTGGEAFF.

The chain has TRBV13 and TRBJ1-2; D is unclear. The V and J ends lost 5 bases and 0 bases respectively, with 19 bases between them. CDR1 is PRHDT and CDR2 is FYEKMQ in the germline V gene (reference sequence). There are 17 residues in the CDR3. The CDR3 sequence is CASSPRFEWKTNYGYTF. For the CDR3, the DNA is TGTGCCAGCAGCCCCCGTTTCGAGTGGAAGACTAACTATGGCTACACCTTC.

The CDR3 spells CASSSTLDTEAFF. CDR3 DNA sequence: TGTGCCAGCAGTTCGACCCTGGACACTGAAGCTTTCTTT. The rearrangement links TRBV2 to TRBJ1-1; D call uncertain. V lost 5 bases and J 3 bases, leaving 10 bases between the germline ends. Looked up from germline, CDR1 is SNHLY and CDR2 is FYNNEI. CDR3 length: 13 amino acids.

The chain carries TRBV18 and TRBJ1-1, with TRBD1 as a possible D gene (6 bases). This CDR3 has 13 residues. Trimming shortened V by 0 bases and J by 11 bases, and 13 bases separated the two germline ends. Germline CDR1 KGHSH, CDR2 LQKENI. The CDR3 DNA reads TGTGCCAGCTCACCACCTGACAGGCGTTGGGCTTTCTTT. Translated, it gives CASSPPDRRWAFF.

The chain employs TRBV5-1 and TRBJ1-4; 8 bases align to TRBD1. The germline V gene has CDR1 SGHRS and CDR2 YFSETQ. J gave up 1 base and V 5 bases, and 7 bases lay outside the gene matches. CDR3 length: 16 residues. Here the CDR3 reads CASSPPGQGTNEKLFF. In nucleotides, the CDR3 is TGCGCCAGCAGTCCGCCCGGACAGGGAACTAATGAAAAACTGTTTTTT.

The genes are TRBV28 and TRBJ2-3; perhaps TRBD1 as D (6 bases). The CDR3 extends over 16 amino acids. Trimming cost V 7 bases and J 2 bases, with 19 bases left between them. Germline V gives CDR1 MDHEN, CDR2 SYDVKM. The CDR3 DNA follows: TGTGCCAGCAAATCCTGGACAGCGGAGACCACAGATACGCAGTATTTT. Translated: CASKSWTAETTDTQYF.

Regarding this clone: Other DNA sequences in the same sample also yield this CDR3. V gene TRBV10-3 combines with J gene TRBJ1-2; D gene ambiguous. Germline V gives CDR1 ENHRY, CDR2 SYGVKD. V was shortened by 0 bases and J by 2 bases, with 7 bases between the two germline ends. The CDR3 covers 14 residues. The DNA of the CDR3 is TGTGCCATCAGTGAGTCGGGGAGAAACTATGGCTACACCTTC. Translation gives CAISESGRNYGYTF.

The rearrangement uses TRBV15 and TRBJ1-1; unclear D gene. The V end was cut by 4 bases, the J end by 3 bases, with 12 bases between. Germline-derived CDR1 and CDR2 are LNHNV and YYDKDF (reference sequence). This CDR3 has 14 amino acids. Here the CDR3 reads CATSMEGTHTEAFF. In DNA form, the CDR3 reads TGTGCCACCAGCATGGAGGGTACGCACACTGAAGCTTTCTTT. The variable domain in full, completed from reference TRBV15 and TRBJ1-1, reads DAMVIQNPRYQVTQFGKPVTLSCSQTLNHNVMYWYQQKSSQAPKLLFHYYDKDFNNEADTPDNFQSRRPNTSFCFLDIRSPGLGDTAMYLCATSMEGTHTEAFFGQGTRLTVV.

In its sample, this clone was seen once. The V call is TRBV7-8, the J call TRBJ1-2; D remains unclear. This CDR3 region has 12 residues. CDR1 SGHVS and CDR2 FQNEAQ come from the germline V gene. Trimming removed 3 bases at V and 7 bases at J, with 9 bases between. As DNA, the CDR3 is TGTGCCAGCAGCTTGTCTGGGTCTGGCTACACCTTC. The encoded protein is CASSLSGSGYTF.

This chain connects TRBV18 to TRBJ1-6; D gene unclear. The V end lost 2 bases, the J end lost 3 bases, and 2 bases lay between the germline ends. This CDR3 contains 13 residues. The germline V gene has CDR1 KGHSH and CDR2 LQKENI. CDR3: CASSPNYNSPLHF. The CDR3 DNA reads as TGTGCCAGCTCACCAAACTATAATTCACCCCTCCACTTT.

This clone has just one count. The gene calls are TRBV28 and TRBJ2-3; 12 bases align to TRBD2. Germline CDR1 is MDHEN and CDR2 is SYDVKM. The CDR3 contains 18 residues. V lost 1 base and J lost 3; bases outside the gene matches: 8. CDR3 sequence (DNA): TGTGCCAGCAGTTTATTCCCTACCGGGACTAGCGGGACAGATACGCAGTATTTT. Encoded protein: CASSLFPTGTSGTDTQYF.

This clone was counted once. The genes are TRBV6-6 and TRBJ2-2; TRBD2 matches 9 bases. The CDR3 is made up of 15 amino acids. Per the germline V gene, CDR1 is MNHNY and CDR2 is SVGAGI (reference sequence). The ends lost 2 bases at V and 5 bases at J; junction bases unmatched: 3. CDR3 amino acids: CASSYVAGGTGELFF. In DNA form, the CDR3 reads TGTGCCAGCAGTTACGTGGCGGGGGGGACCGGGGAGCTGTTTTTT.

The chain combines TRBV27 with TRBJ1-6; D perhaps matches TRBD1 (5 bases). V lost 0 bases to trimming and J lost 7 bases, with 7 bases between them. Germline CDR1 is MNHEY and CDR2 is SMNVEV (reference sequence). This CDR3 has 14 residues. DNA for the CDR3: TGTGCCAGCAGTTTATCCAGGGACAATTCACCCCTCCACTTT. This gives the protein CASSLSRDNSPLHF.

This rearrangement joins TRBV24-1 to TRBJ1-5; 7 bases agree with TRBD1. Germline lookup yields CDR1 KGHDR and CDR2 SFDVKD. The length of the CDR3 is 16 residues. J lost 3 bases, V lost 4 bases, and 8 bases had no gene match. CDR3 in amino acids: CATSDPRTGPNQPQHF. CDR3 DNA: TGTGCCACCAGTGACCCCCGGACAGGACCCAATCAGCCCCAGCATTTT.

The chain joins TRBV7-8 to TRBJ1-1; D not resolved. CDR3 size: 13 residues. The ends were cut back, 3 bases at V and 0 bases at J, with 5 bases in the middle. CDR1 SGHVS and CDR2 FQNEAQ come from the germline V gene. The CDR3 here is CASSLRLNTEAFF. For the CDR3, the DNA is TGTGCCAGCAGCTTGCGACTGAACACTGAAGCTTTCTTT.

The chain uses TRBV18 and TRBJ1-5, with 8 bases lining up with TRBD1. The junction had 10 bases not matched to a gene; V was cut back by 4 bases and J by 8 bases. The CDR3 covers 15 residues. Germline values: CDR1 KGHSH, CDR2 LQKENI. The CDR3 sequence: CASSQSQGAIEPQHF. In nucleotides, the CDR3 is TGTGCCAGCTCACAAAGTCAGGGGGCGATTGAGCCCCAGCATTTT. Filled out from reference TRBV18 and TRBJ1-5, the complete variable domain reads NAGVMQNPRHLVRRRGQEARLRCSPMKGHSHVYWYRQLPEEGLKFMVYLQKENIIDESGMPKERFSAEFPKEGPSILRIQQVVRGDSAAYFCASSQSQGAIEPQHFGDGTRLSIL.

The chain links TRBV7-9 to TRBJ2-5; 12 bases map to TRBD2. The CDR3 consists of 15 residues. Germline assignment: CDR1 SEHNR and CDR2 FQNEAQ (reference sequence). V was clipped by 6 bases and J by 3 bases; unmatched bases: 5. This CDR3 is CASSSLAGGEETQYF. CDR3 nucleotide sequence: TGTGCCAGCAGTTCACTAGCGGGGGGCGAAGAGACCCAGTACTTC. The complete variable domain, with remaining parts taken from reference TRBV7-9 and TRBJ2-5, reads DTGVSQNPRHKITKRGQNVTFRCDPISEHNRLYWYRQTLGQGPEFLTYFQNEAQLEKSRLLSDRFSAERPKGSFSTLEIQRTEQGDSAMYLCASSSLAGGEETQYFGPGTRLLVL.

The CDR3 reads CAWGPINYGYTF. The CDR3 region has the DNA TGTGCCTGGGGTCCTATTAACTATGGCTACACCTTC. The rearrangement links TRBV30 to TRBJ1-2; D gene ambiguous. The CDR3 is made up of 12 amino acids. Trimming stripped 5 bases from V and 1 base from J, with 8 bases between. CDR1 GTSNPN and CDR2 SVGIG come from the germline V gene (reference sequence).

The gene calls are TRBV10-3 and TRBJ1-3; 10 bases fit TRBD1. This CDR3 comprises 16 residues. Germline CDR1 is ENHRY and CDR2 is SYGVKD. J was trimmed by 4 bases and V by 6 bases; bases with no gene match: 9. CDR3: CAIRAGTGETGNTIYF. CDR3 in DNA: TGTGCCATCAGAGCCGGGACAGGGGAAACGGGAAACACCATATATTTT.

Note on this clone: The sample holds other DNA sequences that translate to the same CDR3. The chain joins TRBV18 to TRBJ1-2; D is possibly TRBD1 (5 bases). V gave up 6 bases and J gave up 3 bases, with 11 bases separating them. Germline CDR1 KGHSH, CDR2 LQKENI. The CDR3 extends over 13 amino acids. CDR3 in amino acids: CASSPGTDYGYTF. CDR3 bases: TGTGCCAGCTCGCCGGGGACCGACTATGGCTACACCTTC.

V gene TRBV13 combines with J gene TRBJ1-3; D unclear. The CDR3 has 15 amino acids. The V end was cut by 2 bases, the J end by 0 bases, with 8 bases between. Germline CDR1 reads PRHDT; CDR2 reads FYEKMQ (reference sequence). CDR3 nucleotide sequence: TGTGCCAGCAGCTTAATGGGCATCTCTGGAAACACCATATATTTT. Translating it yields CASSLMGISGNTIYF.